Each of the 31 T cell receptor beta chains below was sequenced from the same sample in a study of T-cell memory formation after mild COVID-19. TCRdb processed the 5' RACE reads anew with MiXCR; each CDR3 protein has one entry. The sample contains about 470,000 distinct CDR3 sequences, around a sixth of which appear only once. The sequencing sample was made of PBMCs or a T cell subset sorted from them (not recorded which). These receptors were collected from an adult woman who had mild COVID-19 (a few samples of this study predate the infection). Cell type and time point are not known.

Ten or more counts support this clonotype. This chain uses TRBV12-3 or TRBV12-4 with TRBJ2-2, with 7 bases aligning to TRBD2. This CDR3 comprises 15 residues. With V trimmed by 8 bases and J by 4 bases, 10 bases remained unmatched. The CDR3 here is CASLLGLSVTGELFF. In nucleotides, the CDR3 is TGTGCCAGCCTTTTGGGACTAAGTGTCACCGGGGAGCTGTTTTTT.

The gene calls are TRBV3-1 and TRBJ2-1; weak D call: TRBD2 (6 bases). The CDR3 is made up of 18 amino acids. The V end was cut by 4 bases, the J end by 0 bases, with 19 bases between. Germline values: CDR1 LGHDT, CDR2 YNNKEL (reference sequence). The DNA for the CDR3 is TGTGCCAGCAGCCTCCTAACGGGGTACGGGAGCTCCTACAATGAGCAGTTCTTC. Translating it yields CASSLLTGYGSSYNEQFF.

This clonotype was seen more than once but under ten times. V gene TRBV18 combines with J gene TRBJ2-7; possibly TRBD1 or TRBD2 for D (5 bases each). Trimming stripped 8 bases from V and 2 bases from J, with 13 bases between. From germline, CDR1 is KGHSH and CDR2 LQKENI. This CDR3 spans 13 amino acids. CDR3 DNA sequence: TGTGCCAGCGCAAGGGACGGCACCTACGAGCAGTACTTC. Translating gives CASARDGTYEQYF.

This clonotype was found a few times. The chain joins TRBV6-1 to TRBJ2-1; either TRBD1 or TRBD2 may fit D (5 bases each). The CDR3 loop spans 15 amino acids. Trimming removed 4 bases at V and 8 bases at J, with 18 bases between. The germline V gene has CDR1 MNHNS and CDR2 SASEGT. Here the CDR3 reads CASSAIDWGIDEQFF. The CDR3 DNA follows: TGTGCCAGCAGTGCAATCGACTGGGGGATCGATGAGCAGTTCTTC.

There are a few counts of this clonotype. V is TRBV6-2 or TRBV6-3 and J is TRBJ2-1; 9 bases match TRBD2. Germline CDR1 is MNHEY and CDR2 is SVGEGT. Unmatched junction bases numbered 12, after V lost 7 bases and J lost 8 bases. The CDR3 is made up of 15 amino acids. CDR3 protein: CASTAAGTSSYEQFF. For the CDR3, the DNA is TGTGCCAGCACAGCCGCCGGGACTAGCTCTTATGAGCAGTTCTTC.

This chain uses TRBV6-2 or TRBV6-3 with TRBJ1-1; D remains unclear. The V gene lost 5 bases and the J gene lost 6 bases, with 10 bases spanning the gap. The CDR3 is made up of 12 amino acids. Germline values: CDR1 MNHEY, CDR2 SVGEGT. The CDR3 sequence is CASSTVGAEAFF. Here the CDR3 DNA reads TGTGCCAGCAGTACGGTAGGAGCTGAAGCTTTCTTT.

In regard to this clonotype: This clone may be a read error of a much larger clone one base away. The chain carries TRBV7-8 and TRBJ2-1; 9 bases agree with TRBD2. The CDR3 loop spans 15 amino acids. Per the germline V gene, CDR1 is SGHVS and CDR2 is FQNEAQ. Losses at the gene ends were 1 base for V and 8 bases for J; bases not matched to a gene: 6. The CDR3 region is CASSLEGGGAHEQFF. The DNA for the CDR3 is TGTGCCAGCAGCTTAGAGGGCGGGGGGGCACATGAGCAGTTCTTC.

The chain carries TRBV7-6 and TRBJ1-1; D is perhaps TRBD1 (5 bases). This CDR3 is 13 amino acids long. The V end lost 6 bases, the J end lost 3 bases, and 11 bases lay between the germline ends. CDR1 and CDR2 (germline): SGHVS, FNYEAQ. The chain's CDR3 is CASSSLQDTEAFF. The CDR3 DNA sequence: TGTGCCAGCAGTTCATTACAGGACACTGAAGCTTTCTTT.

V usage is TRBV18 and J usage is TRBJ1-1; D remains unclear. This CDR3 has 13 amino acids. The germline V and J ends were trimmed by 5 bases and 3 bases, with 10 bases remaining between them. In germline, CDR1 is KGHSH, CDR2 LQKENI. The CDR3 loop is CASSRVDDTEAFF. In DNA form, the CDR3 reads TGTGCCAGCTCAAGGGTTGACGACACTGAAGCTTTCTTT.

The chain links TRBV11-2 to TRBJ2-5; 8 nucleotides align to TRBD2. The CDR3 consists of 16 residues. The germline V gene has CDR1 SGHAT and CDR2 FQNNGV. Trimming cost V 4 bases and J 5 bases; bases outside gene matches: 12. This CDR3 is CASSSNSGGPWETQYF. The CDR3 DNA sequence: TGTGCCAGCAGCTCTAACTCGGGGGGGCCATGGGAGACCCAGTACTTC.

The chain has TRBV3-1 and TRBJ1-2; 7 bases match TRBD1. The CDR3 contains 12 residues. The V segment lost 6 bases and the J segment 13 bases; nucleotides outside the gene matches: 11. Per the germline V gene, CDR1 is LGHDT and CDR2 is YNNKEL (reference sequence). CDR3 sequence reads: CASRLTGFGITF. DNA of the CDR3: TGTGCCAGCAGGTTGACAGGGTTTGGAATCACCTTC. Variable domain in full (rest from reference TRBV3-1 and TRBJ1-2): DTAVSQTPKYLVTQMGNDKSIKCEQNLGHDTMYWYKQDSKKFLKIMFSYNNKELIINETVPNRFSPKSPDKAHLNLHINSLELGDSAVYFCASRLTGFGITFGSGTRLTVV.

This chain joins TRBV7-8 and TRBJ2-7, with 7 bases identical to TRBD2. The CDR3 extends over 13 amino acids. After removal of 5 bases from V and 5 bases from J, the junction contained 6 bases not matched to a gene. Per the germline V gene, CDR1 is SGHVS and CDR2 is FQNEAQ. CDR3 loop: CASSPLGGNEQYF. The CDR3 region has the DNA TGTGCCAGCAGCCCCCTCGGGGGGAACGAGCAGTACTTC.

There are a few counts of this clonotype. V is TRBV20-1 and J is TRBJ2-3; D is uncertain. The CDR3 has 14 amino acids. Looked up from germline, CDR1 is DFQATT and CDR2 is SNEGSKA (reference sequence). Trimming removed 1 base from V and 2 bases from J, with 10 bases in between. Here the CDR3 reads CSARGPENTDTQYF. The CDR3 bases are TGCAGTGCTAGAGGACCCGAGAACACAGATACGCAGTATTTT.

The sample holds many counts of this clonotype. The gene calls are TRBV5-1 and TRBJ1-1, with D maybe TRBD1 (6 bases). The length of the CDR3 is 15 residues. The V gene's germline CDR1 is SGHRS and CDR2 YFSETQ. V lost 3 bases to trimming and J lost 0 bases, with 12 bases between them. CDR3 nucleotides: TGCGCCAGCAGCTCCGCTACAGGGATGAACACTGAAGCTTTCTTT. It translates to CASSSATGMNTEAFF.

The chain links TRBV12-3 or TRBV12-4 to TRBJ2-7, with a possible D match to TRBD2 (5 bases). The CDR3 runs to 12 residues. Trimming pared 6 bases from V and 6 bases from J, leaving 12 bases between. The CDR3 nucleotides are TGTGCCAGCAGCTGGAACGCGGGCGAGCAGTACTTC. Encoded protein: CASSWNAGEQYF.

The chain combines TRBV7-3 with TRBJ2-1, with D maybe TRBD2 (6 bases). The CDR3 is 15 amino acids. CDR1 and CDR2 (germline): SGHTA, FQGTGA. Trimming pared 5 bases from V and 4 bases from J, leaving 15 bases between. The CDR3 DNA follows: TGTGCCAGCAGCCCAAACGGGGGTCCGTACAATGAGCAGTTCTTC. Its translation is CASSPNGGPYNEQFF.

This clonotype was seen only a few times. The V gene is TRBV20-1, the J gene TRBJ1-6; 8 nucleotides match TRBD1. J lost 5 bases, V lost 4 bases, and 4 bases had no gene match. This CDR3 has 14 amino acids. Germline values: CDR1 DFQATT, CDR2 SNEGSKA (reference sequence). CDR3 in DNA: TGCAGTGCTATTGGACAGGGAAATAATTCACCCCTCCACTTT. Translation gives CSAIGQGNNSPLHF.

This clonotype showed up just a few times. The chain uses TRBV5-1 and TRBJ1-4; D gene ambiguous. CDR1 and CDR2 (germline): SGHRS, YFSETQ. Trimming shortened V by 2 bases and J by 7 bases, and 12 bases separated the two germline ends. This CDR3 has 14 residues. Here the CDR3 reads CASSLTTGGEKLFF. CDR3 sequence (DNA): TGCGCCAGCAGCTTAACAACGGGCGGTGAAAAACTGTTTTTT.

The table lists this clonotype with many counts. The V gene is TRBV5-5, the J gene TRBJ1-1, with unresolved D. The germline V gene encodes CDR1 SGHKS and CDR2 YYEKEE (reference sequence). CDR3 size: 13 residues. V was cut by 3 bases and J by 0 bases, with 6 bases left in between. The CDR3 nucleotides read TGTGCCAGCAGCTATGATCTGAACACTGAAGCTTTCTTT. This translates into CASSYDLNTEAFF.

The rearrangement uses TRBV3-1 and TRBJ2-5; 8 bases are shared with TRBD1. The CDR3 runs 17 residues. Germline V gene data show CDR1 as LGHDT and CDR2 as YNNKEL (reference sequence). Trimming at V came to 1 base and at J to 4 bases, leaving 11 bases not matched to a gene. CDR3 amino acids: CASSQGVGYRGIETQYF. DNA of the CDR3: TGTGCCAGCAGCCAAGGGGTTGGTTACAGGGGGATAGAGACCCAGTACTTC.

This clonotype was detected ten times or more. The rearrangement uses TRBV3-1 and TRBJ2-1; TRBD2 might be the D (5 bases). V was shortened by 5 bases and J by 9 bases, with 20 bases between the two germline ends. The CDR3 has 15 residues. Per germline, CDR1 LGHDT and CDR2 YNNKEL (reference sequence). CDR3 amino acids: CASSFKTGRAGEQFF. Here the CDR3 DNA reads TGTGCCAGCAGCTTTAAAACGGGGAGAGCTGGTGAGCAGTTCTTC.

This clonotype has just a few counts. The J gene is TRBJ2-5, the V gene TRBV7-9; 9 bases agree with TRBD2. With V trimmed by 3 bases and J by 3 bases, 5 bases remained unmatched. The V gene's germline CDR1 is SEHNR and CDR2 FQNEAQ (reference sequence). CDR3 length: 15 amino acids. CDR3 protein: CASSFPGTSKETQYF. For the CDR3, the DNA is TGTGCCAGCAGCTTTCCCGGGACTAGCAAAGAGACCCAGTACTTC.

This clonotype was recorded at least ten times. J is TRBJ2-3 and V is TRBV20-1, with TRBD2 as a possible D gene (5 bases). The V gene lost 3 bases and the J gene lost 0 bases, with 13 bases spanning the gap. The CDR3 contains 15 residues. CDR1 and CDR2 from the germline V gene are DFQATT and SNEGSKA (reference sequence). The CDR3 loop reads CSASLSGKSTDTQYF. CDR3 nucleotides: TGCAGTGCTAGCTTATCCGGGAAGAGCACAGATACGCAGTATTTT.

Only a few counts were recorded for this clonotype. One junction end does not reproduce the germline sequence, and a read error may be involved. The chain uses TRBV7-3 and TRBJ2-1, with a weak D call TRBD2 (5 bases). CDR3 length: 14 amino acids. Germline V CDR1 and CDR2: SGHTA, FQGTGA. CDR3 coding DNA: TGTGCCAGCAGCTTAGGGCTAGCCTACGATGAGCAGTTCTTC. It specifies CASSLGLAYDEQFF.

This chain connects TRBV7-2 to TRBJ2-7; 10 bases match TRBD1. Germline CDR1 and CDR2: SGHTA and FQGNSA. The V segment lost 5 bases and the J segment 6 bases; nucleotides outside the gene matches: 7. This CDR3 has 14 amino acids. The CDR3 nucleotides are TGTGCCAGCAGCATAACCGGGACAGGGGTCGAGCAGTACTTC. Translation: CASSITGTGVEQYF.

The V and J genes are TRBV29-1 and TRBJ1-1, with D maybe TRBD1 (5 bases). In germline, CDR1 is SQVTM, CDR2 ANQGSEA. The V gene lost 2 bases and the J gene lost 7 bases, with 20 bases spanning the gap. The CDR3 has 15 amino acids. CDR3 coding DNA: TGCAGCGTTGAAAACCGGGTTAGGGGAGGACTTGAAGCTTTCTTT. Its protein product is CSVENRVRGGLEAFF.

This clonotype turned up a few times. The chain employs TRBV5-5 and TRBJ2-7; maybe TRBD1 (6 bases). The CDR3 loop spans 12 amino acids. The ends were cut back, 4 bases at V and 12 bases at J, with 17 bases in the middle. Germline CDR1 SGHKS, CDR2 YYEKEE (reference sequence). The CDR3 nucleotides are TGTGCCAGCAGCCGCGACCGGGACACTCTGTACTTC. Its translation is CASSRDRDTLYF.

The chain recombines TRBV7-2 with TRBJ2-2; D not resolved. CDR1 SGHTA and CDR2 FQGNSA come from the germline V gene. This CDR3 spans 11 amino acids. Trimming took 4 bases from V and 9 from J, leaving 6 bases between them. The CDR3 reads CASSSPWELFF. For the CDR3, the DNA is TGTGCCAGCAGCTCGCCCTGGGAGCTGTTTTTT.

This clonotype was observed a few times. This chain connects TRBV7-9 to TRBJ2-3; a weak D match, TRBD1 (6 bases). The germline gives CDR1 SEHNR, CDR2 FQNEAQ (reference sequence). The V end was cut by 4 bases, the J end by 4 bases, with 9 bases between. There are 13 residues in the CDR3. This chain's CDR3 is CASSSSGADTQYF. CDR3 sequence (DNA): TGTGCCAGCAGCTCCTCAGGGGCAGATACGCAGTATTTT.

This chain links TRBV7-9 with TRBJ2-5; 7 positions match TRBD2. J lost 5 bases, V lost 5 bases, and 14 bases had no gene match. The CDR3 totals 16 residues. Germline-derived CDR1 and CDR2 are SEHNR and FQNEAQ (reference sequence). CDR3 region: CASSPLIAGVEETQYF. For the CDR3, the DNA is TGTGCCAGCAGCCCACTCATAGCGGGCGTCGAGGAGACCCAGTACTTC. Full variable domain (missing parts from reference TRBV7-9 and TRBJ2-5): DTGVSQNPRHKITKRGQNVTFRCDPISEHNRLYWYRQTLGQGPEFLTYFQNEAQLEKSRLLSDRFSAERPKGSFSTLEIQRTEQGDSAMYLCASSPLIAGVEETQYFGPGTRLLVL.

This clonotype was observed a handful of times. This chain's CDR3 is CASSQEGATSTGELFF. The CDR3 nucleotides read TGCGCCAGCAGCCAAGAAGGGGCCACCTCCACCGGGGAGCTGTTTTTT. The J gene is TRBJ2-2, the V gene TRBV4-1; D may be TRBD1 (5 bases). This CDR3 comprises 16 residues. With 0 bases removed from V and 4 bases from J, the gap between germline ends came to 12 bases. Per germline, CDR1 MGHRA and CDR2 YSYEKL.